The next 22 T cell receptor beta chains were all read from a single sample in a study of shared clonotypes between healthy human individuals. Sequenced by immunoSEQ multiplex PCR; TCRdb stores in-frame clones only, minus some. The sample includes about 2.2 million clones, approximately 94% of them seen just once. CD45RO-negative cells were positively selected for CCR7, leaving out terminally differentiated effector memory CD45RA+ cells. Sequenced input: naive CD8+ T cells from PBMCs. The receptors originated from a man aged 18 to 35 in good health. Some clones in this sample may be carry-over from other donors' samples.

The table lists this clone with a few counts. In nucleotides, the CDR3 is TGCGCCAGCAGCTTGGGGTGGGGAGCTAACTATGGCTACACCTTC. Translation: CASSLGWGANYGYTF. The chain has TRBV5-1 and TRBJ1-2; no definite D call. This CDR3 has 15 residues. V dropped 0 bases and J dropped 0 bases, with 9 bases sitting between them. Germline loops: CDR1 SGHRS, CDR2 YFSETQ.

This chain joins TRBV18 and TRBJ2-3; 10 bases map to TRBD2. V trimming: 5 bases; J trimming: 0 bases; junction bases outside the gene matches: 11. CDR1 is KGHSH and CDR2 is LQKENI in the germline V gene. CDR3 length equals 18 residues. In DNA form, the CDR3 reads TGTGCCAGCTCATCTTTCCCTAGCGGGAGTTCGAGCACAGATACGCAGTATTTT. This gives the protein CASSSFPSGSSSTDTQYF.

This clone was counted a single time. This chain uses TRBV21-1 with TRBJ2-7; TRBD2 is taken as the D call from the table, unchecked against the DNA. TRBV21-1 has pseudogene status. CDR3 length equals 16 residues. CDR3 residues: CASSRGLAGGSYEQYF. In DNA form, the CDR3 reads TGTGCCAGCAGCAGGGGACTAGCGGGAGGTTCCTACGAGCAGTACTTC.

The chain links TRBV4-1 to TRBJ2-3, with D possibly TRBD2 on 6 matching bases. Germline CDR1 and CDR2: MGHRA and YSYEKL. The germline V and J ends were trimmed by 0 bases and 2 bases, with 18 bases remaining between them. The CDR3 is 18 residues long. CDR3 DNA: TGCGCCAGCAGCCAAGAGCGGGACCGAAGCCTTGTCACAGATACGCAGTATTTT. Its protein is CASSQERDRSLVTDTQYF.

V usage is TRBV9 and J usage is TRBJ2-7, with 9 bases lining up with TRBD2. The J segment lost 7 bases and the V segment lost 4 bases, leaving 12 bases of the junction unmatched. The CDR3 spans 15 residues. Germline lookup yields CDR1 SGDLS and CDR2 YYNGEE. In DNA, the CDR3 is TGTGCCAGCAGCCCCTCTAGCGGGATAGGAGTGGAGCAGTACTTC. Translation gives CASSPSSGIGVEQYF.

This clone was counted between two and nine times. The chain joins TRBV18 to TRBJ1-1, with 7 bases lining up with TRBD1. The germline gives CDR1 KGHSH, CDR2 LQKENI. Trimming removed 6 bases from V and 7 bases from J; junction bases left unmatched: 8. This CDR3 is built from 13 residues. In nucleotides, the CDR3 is TGTGCCAGCTCCGACAGGGACAGATTTGAAGCTTTCTTT. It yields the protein CASSDRDRFEAFF.

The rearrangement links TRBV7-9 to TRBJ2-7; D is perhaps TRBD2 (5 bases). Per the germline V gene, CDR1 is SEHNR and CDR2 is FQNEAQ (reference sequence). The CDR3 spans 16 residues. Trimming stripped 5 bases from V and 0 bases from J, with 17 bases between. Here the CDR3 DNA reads TGTGCCAGCAGCCGAGAGGCCCGGGGAAGCTCCTACGAGCAGTACTTC. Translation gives CASSREARGSSYEQYF.

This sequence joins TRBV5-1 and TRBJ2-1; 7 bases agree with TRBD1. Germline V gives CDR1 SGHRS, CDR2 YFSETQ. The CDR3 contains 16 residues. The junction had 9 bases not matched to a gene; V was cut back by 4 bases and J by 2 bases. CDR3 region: CASSTSQGETYNEQFF. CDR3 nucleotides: TGCGCCAGCAGCACGTCCCAGGGGGAGACCTACAATGAGCAGTTCTTC.

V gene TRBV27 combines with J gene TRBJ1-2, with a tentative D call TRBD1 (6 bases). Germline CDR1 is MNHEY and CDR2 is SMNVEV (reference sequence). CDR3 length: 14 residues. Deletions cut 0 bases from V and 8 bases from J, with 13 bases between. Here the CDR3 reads CASSLSKGQGGYTF. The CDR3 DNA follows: TGTGCCAGCAGTTTATCCAAGGGGCAGGGGGGCTACACCTTC.

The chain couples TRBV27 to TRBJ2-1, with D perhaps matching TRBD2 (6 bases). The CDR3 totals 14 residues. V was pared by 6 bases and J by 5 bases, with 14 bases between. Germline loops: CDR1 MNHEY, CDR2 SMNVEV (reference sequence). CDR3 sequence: CASRRLWGDNEQFF. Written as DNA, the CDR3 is TGTGCCAGCAGGAGGCTGTGGGGGGACAATGAGCAGTTCTTC.

CDR3 loop: CASSRTLHEMNSEQFF. The CDR3 DNA is TGTGCCAGCAGTCGGACACTCCACGAGATGAATAGTGAGCAGTTCTTC. V is TRBV5-4 and J is TRBJ2-1; TRBD1 is a possible D gene (5 bases). CDR3 size: 16 residues. The V end lost 5 bases, the J end lost 9 bases, and 24 bases lay between the germline ends. Germline V gene lookup returns CDR1 SGHNT and CDR2 YYREEE (reference sequence).

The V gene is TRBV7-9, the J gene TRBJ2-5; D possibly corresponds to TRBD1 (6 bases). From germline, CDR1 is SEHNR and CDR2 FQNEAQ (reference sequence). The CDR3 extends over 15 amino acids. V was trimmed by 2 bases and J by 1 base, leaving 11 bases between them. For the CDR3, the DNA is TGTGCCAGCAGCTTACCCGGACAGATCCAAGAGACCCAGTACTTC. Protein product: CASSLPGQIQETQYF.

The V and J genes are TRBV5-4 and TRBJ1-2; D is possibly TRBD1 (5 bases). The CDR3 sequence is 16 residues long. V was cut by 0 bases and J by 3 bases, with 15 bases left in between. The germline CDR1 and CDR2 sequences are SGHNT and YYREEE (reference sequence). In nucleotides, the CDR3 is TGTGCCAGCAGCTTGGGGGCAGGGTTGTTGGACTATGGCTACACCTTC. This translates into CASSLGAGLLDYGYTF.

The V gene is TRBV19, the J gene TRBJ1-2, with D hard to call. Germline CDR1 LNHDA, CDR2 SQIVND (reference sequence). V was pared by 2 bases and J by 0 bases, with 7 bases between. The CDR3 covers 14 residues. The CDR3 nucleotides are TGTGCCAGTAGTATATACCTAGCTAACTATGGCTACACCTTC. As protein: CASSIYLANYGYTF.

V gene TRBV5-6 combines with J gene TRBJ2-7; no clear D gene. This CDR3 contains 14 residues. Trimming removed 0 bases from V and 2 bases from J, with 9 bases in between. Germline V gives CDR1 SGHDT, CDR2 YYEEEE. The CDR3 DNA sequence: TGTGCCAGCAGCTTGGGGAGCTCCGCCTACGAGCAGTACTTC. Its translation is CASSLGSSAYEQYF. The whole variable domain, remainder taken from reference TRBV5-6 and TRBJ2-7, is DAGVTQSPTHLIKTRGQQVTLRCSPKSGHDTVSWYQQALGQGPQFIFQYYEEEERQRGNFPDRFSGHQFPNYSSELNVNALLLGDSALYLCASSLGSSAYEQYFGPGTRLTVT.

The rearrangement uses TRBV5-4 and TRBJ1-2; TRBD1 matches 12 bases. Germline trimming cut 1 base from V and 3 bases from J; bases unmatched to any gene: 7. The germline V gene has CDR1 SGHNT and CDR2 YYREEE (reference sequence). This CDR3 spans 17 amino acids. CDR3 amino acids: CASSLQPGQGAYYGYTF. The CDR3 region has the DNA TGTGCCAGCAGCTTGCAACCGGGACAGGGGGCTTACTATGGCTACACCTTC. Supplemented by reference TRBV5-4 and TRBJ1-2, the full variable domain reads ETGVTQSPTHLIKTRGQQVTLRCSSQSGHNTVSWYQQALGQGPQFIFQYYREEENGRGNFPPRFSGLQFPNYSSELNVNALELDDSALYLCASSLQPGQGAYYGYTFGSGTRLTVV.

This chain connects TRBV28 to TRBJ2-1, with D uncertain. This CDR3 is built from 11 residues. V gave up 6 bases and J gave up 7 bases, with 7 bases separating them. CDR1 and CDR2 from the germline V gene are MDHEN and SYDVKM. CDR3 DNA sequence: TGTGCCAGCAGAAGGGCGAATGAGCAGTTCTTC. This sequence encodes CASRRANEQFF. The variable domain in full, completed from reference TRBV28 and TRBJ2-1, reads DVKVTQSSRYLVKRTGEKVFLECVQDMDHENMFWYRQDPGLGLRLIYFSYDVKMKEKGDIPEGYSVSREKKERFSLILESASTNQTSMYLCASRRANEQFFGPGTRLTVL.

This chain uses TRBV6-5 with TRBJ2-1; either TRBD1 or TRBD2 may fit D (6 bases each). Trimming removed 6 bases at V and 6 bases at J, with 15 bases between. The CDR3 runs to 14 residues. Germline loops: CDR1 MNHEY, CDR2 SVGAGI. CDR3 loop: CASSIPGAGNEQFF. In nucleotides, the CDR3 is TGTGCCAGCAGCATCCCGGGGGCGGGCAATGAGCAGTTCTTC.

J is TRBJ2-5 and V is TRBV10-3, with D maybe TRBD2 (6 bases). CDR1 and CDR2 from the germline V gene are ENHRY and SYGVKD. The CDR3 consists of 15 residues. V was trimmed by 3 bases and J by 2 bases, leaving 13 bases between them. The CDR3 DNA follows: TGTGCCATCAGTGAAACTAGCAGAATTCAAGAGACCCAGTACTTC. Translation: CAISETSRIQETQYF.

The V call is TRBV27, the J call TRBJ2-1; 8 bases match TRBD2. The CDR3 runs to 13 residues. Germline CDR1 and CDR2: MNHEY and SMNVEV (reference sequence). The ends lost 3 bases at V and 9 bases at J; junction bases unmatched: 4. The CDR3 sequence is CASSFLREVEQFF. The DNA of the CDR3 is TGTGCCAGCAGTTTTCTGCGGGAGGTTGAGCAGTTCTTC.

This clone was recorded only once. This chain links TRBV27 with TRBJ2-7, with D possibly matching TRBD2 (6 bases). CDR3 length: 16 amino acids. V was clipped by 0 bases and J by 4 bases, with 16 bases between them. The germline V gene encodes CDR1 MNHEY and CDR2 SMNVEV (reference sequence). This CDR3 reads CASSLSMEGDRYEQYF. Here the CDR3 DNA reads TGTGCCAGCAGTTTATCGATGGAGGGAGATCGTTACGAGCAGTACTTC.

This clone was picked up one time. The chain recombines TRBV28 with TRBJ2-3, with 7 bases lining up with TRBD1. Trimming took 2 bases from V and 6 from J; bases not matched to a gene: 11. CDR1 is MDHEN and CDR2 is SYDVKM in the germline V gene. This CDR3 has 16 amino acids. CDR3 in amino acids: CASSLTQLRGSDTQYF. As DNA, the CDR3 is TGTGCCAGCAGTTTAACCCAGCTCAGGGGGTCGGATACGCAGTATTTT.